Shown below are 26 T cell receptor beta chains from a single sample sequenced in a study of T cell repertoires and Cas9 in healthy adults. Repertoires were generated with immunoSEQ multiplex PCR, while TCRdb's copy carries only in-frame clones and drops some. The data show approximately 22,000 clones, roughly nine tenths seen once. Material for sequencing was CD4+ effector T cells (CD127+, CD25-, CD137-, CD154-) from PBMCs; culture status not recorded. These receptors were obtained from a human donor in good health.

This clone was counted a single time. The chain has TRBV7-9 and TRBJ2-3; 13 bases agree with TRBD2. The trim removed 3 bases at V and 1 base at J, leaving 1 base unmatched. The CDR3 runs to 16 residues. Looked up from germline, CDR1 is SEHNR and CDR2 is FQNEAQ (reference sequence). CDR3 residues: CASSFGLAGGTDTQYF. CDR3 nucleotide sequence: TGTGCCAGCAGCTTTGGACTAGCGGGGGGCACAGATACGCAGTATTTT. The variable domain in full, with the rest retrieved from reference TRBV7-9 and TRBJ2-3, is DTGVSQNPRHKITKRGQNVTFRCDPISEHNRLYWYRQTLGQGPEFLTYFQNEAQLEKSRLLSDRFSAERPKGSFSTLEIQRTEQGDSAMYLCASSFGLAGGTDTQYFGPGTRLTVL.

This sequence joins TRBV14 and TRBJ1-1, with a weak D call TRBD1 (5 bases). Trimming cost V 4 bases and J 3 bases, with 9 bases left between them. CDR3 length equals 13 residues. CDR1 and CDR2 from the germline V gene are SGHDN and FVKESK. This chain's CDR3 is CASSPRGDTEAFF. The CDR3, as DNA: TGTGCCAGCAGCCCTAGAGGGGACACTGAAGCTTTCTTT.

The CDR3 protein is CASSIQGRDEAFF. The DNA of the CDR3 is TGTGCCAGCAGCATACAGGGAAGGGATGAAGCTTTCTTT. V gene TRBV7-9 combines with J gene TRBJ1-1; possibly TRBD1 for D (6 bases). CDR1 and CDR2 (germline): SEHNR, FQNEAQ (reference sequence). The V gene lost 5 bases and the J gene lost 7 bases, with 14 bases spanning the gap. This CDR3 spans 13 amino acids.

The V and J genes are TRBV27 and TRBJ2-1; 13 bases align to TRBD2. V shed 0 bases, J shed 12 bases, and the junction held 5 bases outside the gene matches. The germline V gene has CDR1 MNHEY and CDR2 SMNVEV (reference sequence). The CDR3 spans 15 residues. CDR3 residues: CASSLSPLAGGRQFF. For the CDR3, the DNA is TGTGCCAGCAGTTTATCGCCACTAGCGGGGGGGCGGCAGTTCTTC.

The chain couples TRBV15 to TRBJ2-7; 8 bases are shared with TRBD2. The CDR3 is made up of 16 amino acids. Per germline, CDR1 LNHNV and CDR2 YYDKDF (reference sequence). Unmatched junction bases numbered 8, after V lost 0 bases and J lost 4 bases. CDR3 DNA sequence: TGTGCCACCAGCAGAGATAGCCTAGCGGGCCGATACGAGCAGTACTTC. Translated: CATSRDSLAGRYEQYF.

This clone showed up just a few times. J is TRBJ2-5 and V is TRBV12-5; D not certain. Germline assignment: CDR1 LGHNT and CDR2 FRNRAP. This CDR3 region has 14 residues. With 2 bases removed from V and 4 bases from J, the gap between germline ends came to 11 bases. The CDR3 DNA sequence: TGTGCTAGTGGTTTGACTCCAGCTACAGAGACCCAGTACTTC. This translates into CASGLTPATETQYF.

The chain is built from TRBV5-8 and TRBJ2-7, with 9 bases fitting TRBD2. The trim removed 4 bases at V and 6 bases at J, leaving 8 bases unmatched. The length of the CDR3 is 14 residues. In germline, CDR1 is SGHTS, CDR2 YDEGEE. CDR3 sequence: CASSAGLAFGEQYF. DNA of the CDR3: TGTGCCAGCAGCGCGGGACTAGCATTCGGCGAGCAGTACTTC.

The CDR3 protein is CASSLYTSGGENEQFF. CDR3 DNA: TGTGCCAGCAGTTTATATACTAGCGGGGGAGAAAATGAGCAGTTCTTC. This chain joins TRBV28 and TRBJ2-1, with 11 bases that match TRBD2. With 1 base clipped from V and 7 bases from J, the junction kept 6 bases outside the gene matches. Germline V gives CDR1 MDHEN, CDR2 SYDVKM. The CDR3 runs 16 residues.

The V call is TRBV6-1, the J call TRBJ1-2, with a tentative D call TRBD1 (5 bases). Germline V CDR1 and CDR2: MNHNS, SASEGT. The CDR3 has 15 residues. V lost 3 bases, J lost 2 bases, and 13 bases lay in between. The CDR3 sequence is CASSDFGGRNYGYTF. CDR3 nucleotide sequence: TGTGCCAGCAGTGACTTTGGGGGTCGCAACTATGGCTACACCTTC.

This sequence joins TRBV6-6 and TRBJ1-6; D not resolved. This CDR3 contains 14 residues. Trimming left V 2 bases short and J 8 bases short, with 10 bases between. Germline CDR1 MNHNY, CDR2 SVGAGI (reference sequence). The CDR3 DNA reads as TGTGCCAGCAGTTACGGCTCACGGGATTCACCCCTCCACTTT. This translates into CASSYGSRDSPLHF.

The rearrangement uses TRBV4-2 and TRBJ2-5; D gene uncertain. V was trimmed by 4 bases and J by 5 bases, leaving 14 bases between them. The germline gives CDR1 LGHNA, CDR2 YNFKEQ. The CDR3 contains 14 residues. The CDR3 spells CASSPEGRRETQYF. The CDR3 bases are TGTGCCAGCAGCCCGGAAGGGCGAAGGGAGACCCAGTACTTC.

The J gene is TRBJ2-2, the V gene TRBV27; D possibly corresponds to TRBD2 (6 bases). Deletions cut 3 bases from V and 10 bases from J, with 12 bases between. The germline CDR1 and CDR2 sequences are MNHEY and SMNVEV (reference sequence). This CDR3 region has 13 residues. This CDR3 is CASSFWEAEELFF. For the CDR3, the DNA is TGTGCCAGCAGTTTTTGGGAGGCAGAGGAGCTGTTTTTT.

The sample holds one count of this clone. The genes are TRBV27 and TRBJ2-1; 12 nucleotides line up with TRBD2. This CDR3 region has 22 residues. V lost 3 bases and J lost 0; bases outside the gene matches: 18. In germline, CDR1 is MNHEY, CDR2 SMNVEV (reference sequence). In DNA form, the CDR3 reads TGTGCCAGCAGTTTCTCCGACTGGCTAGCGGGGGGGCACGTGAGCTCCTACAATGAGCAGTTCTTC. Its protein product is CASSFSDWLAGGHVSSYNEQFF.

The chain links TRBV12-5 to TRBJ2-5; 11 bases fit TRBD1. V dropped 5 bases and J dropped 2; count of bases not matched to a gene: 4. There are 15 residues in the CDR3. Germline CDR1 LGHNT, CDR2 FRNRAP. CDR3 protein: CASGKDRGQQETQYF. The CDR3 coding sequence is TGTGCTAGTGGTAAGGACAGGGGGCAACAAGAGACCCAGTACTTC.

This clone showed up just a few times. This chain links TRBV10-2 with TRBJ1-5; possibly TRBD1 for D (5 bases). The CDR3 loop spans 15 amino acids. Germline V gene data show CDR1 as WSHSY and CDR2 as SAAADI. V shed 0 bases and J shed 7 bases, with 13 bases lying between them. The CDR3: CASSESRGEGQPQHF. DNA for the CDR3: TGCGCCAGCAGTGAGTCGAGAGGGGAGGGCCAGCCCCAGCATTTT.

This chain uses TRBV2 with TRBJ2-2; 7 nucleotides line up with TRBD2. Looked up from germline, CDR1 is SNHLY and CDR2 is FYNNEI. The trim removed 3 bases at V and 7 bases at J, leaving 5 bases unmatched. This CDR3 comprises 14 residues. The CDR3 sequence: CASSDGGGGGELFF. The CDR3 coding sequence is TGTGCCAGCAGTGACGGCGGGGGTGGCGGGGAGCTGTTTTTT.

This clone has a handful of counts. The chain employs TRBV6-1 and TRBJ1-5, with D possibly TRBD1 on 6 matching bases. Germline lookup yields CDR1 MNHNS and CDR2 SASEGT. CDR3 length: 13 residues. V dropped 11 bases and J dropped 6 bases, with 17 bases sitting between them. The CDR3 sequence: CAGAQGPGQPQHF. CDR3 coding DNA: TGTGCCGGAGCACAGGGTCCGGGTCAGCCCCAGCATTTT.

This clone was seen only a few times. It is unclear where the CDR3 begins or ends on the DNA, so no DNA is shown, and the CDR3 is as TCRdb lists it. The V and J genes are TRBV7-9 and TRBJ2-7. Germline lookup yields CDR1 SEHNR and CDR2 FQNEAQ (reference sequence). With termini counted, the CDR3 has 19 amino acids. This CDR3 reads CASSLVRPPLLRAVLRQYF.

This chain connects TRBV18 to TRBJ1-2, with 8 bases matching TRBD1. Looked up from germline, CDR1 is KGHSH and CDR2 is LQKENI. V lost 1 base to trimming and J lost 7 bases; unmatched junction nucleotides: 11. The CDR3 is made up of 16 amino acids. This CDR3 reads CASSPQNPGGGVGYTF. The CDR3 DNA reads TGTGCCAGCTCACCACAAAATCCAGGGGGCGGAGTTGGCTACACCTTC.

This clone showed up just once. The CDR3 protein is CASSLAFGGSEAFF. Here the CDR3 DNA reads TGCGCCAGCAGCTTGGCCTTTGGGGGCTCTGAAGCTTTCTTT. The chain carries TRBV5-1 and TRBJ1-1; tentative D call: TRBD1 (6 bases). In germline, CDR1 is SGHRS, CDR2 YFSETQ. The ends were cut back, 0 bases at V and 6 bases at J, with 12 bases in the middle. The CDR3 totals 14 residues.

The chain carries TRBV5-1 and TRBJ2-5; D unresolved. Germline lookup yields CDR1 SGHRS and CDR2 YFSETQ. The CDR3 runs to 14 residues. With 0 bases removed from V and 2 bases from J, the gap between germline ends came to 8 bases. In nucleotides, the CDR3 is TGCGCCAGCAGCTTGGCGGGCACACAAGAGACCCAGTACTTC. Its translation: CASSLAGTQETQYF.

This chain joins TRBV6-4 and TRBJ1-4; D may be TRBD1 (6 bases). Germline CDR1 is MRHNA and CDR2 is SNTAGT. V lost 7 bases and J 2 bases, leaving 11 bases between the germline ends. This CDR3 is built from 14 residues. The CDR3 DNA follows: TGTGCCAGCATCACAGGGACCACTAATGAAAAACTGTTTTTT. This translates into CASITGTTNEKLFF.

This clone appeared once. The rearrangement joins TRBV19 to TRBJ2-2; 7 bases agree with TRBD1. Per germline, CDR1 LNHDA and CDR2 SQIVND (reference sequence). This CDR3 is 16 amino acids long. V lost 6 bases to trimming and J lost 3 bases; unmatched junction nucleotides: 10. CDR3 amino acids: CASSTKWDRYTGELFF. Here the CDR3 DNA reads TGTGCCAGTAGCACAAAATGGGACAGATACACCGGGGAGCTGTTTTTT.

CDR3 region: CASTQTRGGLNEQFF. CDR3 coding DNA: TGTGCCAGCACCCAGACTCGGGGGGGCCTGAATGAGCAGTTCTTC. The chain carries TRBV6-6 and TRBJ2-1; 8 positions agree with TRBD2. This CDR3 is built from 15 residues. The germline V gene has CDR1 MNHNY and CDR2 SVGAGI (reference sequence). After removal of 7 bases from V and 7 bases from J, the junction contained 12 bases not matched to a gene.

Only a few counts were recorded for this clone. The chain combines TRBV9 with TRBJ1-2, with TRBD1 identical over 7 bases. Germline loops: CDR1 SGDLS, CDR2 YYNGEE. CDR3 length equals 14 residues. V shed 0 bases and J 4 bases; nucleotides not matched to a gene: 3. Written as DNA, the CDR3 is TGTGCCAGCAGCGTAGGGGACAGCCTCTATGGCTACACCTTC. It codes for CASSVGDSLYGYTF.

This clone was observed a few times. Other nucleotide sequences from this sample produce the same CDR3. The V gene is TRBV14, the J gene TRBJ1-6, with D possibly being TRBD1 (5 bases). The V gene lost 1 base and the J gene lost 7 bases, with 8 bases spanning the gap. In germline, CDR1 is SGHDN, CDR2 FVKESK. The CDR3 covers 14 residues. CDR3: CASSQGRENSPLHF. The CDR3 DNA follows: TGTGCCAGCAGCCAAGGCAGGGAAAATTCACCCCTCCACTTT.